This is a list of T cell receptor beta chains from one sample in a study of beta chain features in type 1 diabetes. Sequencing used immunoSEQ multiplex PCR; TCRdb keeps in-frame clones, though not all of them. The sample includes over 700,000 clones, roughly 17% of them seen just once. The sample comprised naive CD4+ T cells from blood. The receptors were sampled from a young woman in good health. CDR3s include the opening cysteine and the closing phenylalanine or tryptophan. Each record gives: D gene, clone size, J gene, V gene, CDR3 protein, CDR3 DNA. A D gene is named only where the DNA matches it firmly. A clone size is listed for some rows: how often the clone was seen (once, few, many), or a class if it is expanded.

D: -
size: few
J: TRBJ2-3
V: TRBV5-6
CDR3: CASSWGRTDTQYF
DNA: TGTGCCAGCAGTTGGGGTCGCACAGATACGCAGTATTTT

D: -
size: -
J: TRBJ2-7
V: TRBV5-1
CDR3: CASSLSAGSYEQYF
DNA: TGCGCCAGCAGCTTGTCTGCAGGTTCCTACGAGCAGTACTTC

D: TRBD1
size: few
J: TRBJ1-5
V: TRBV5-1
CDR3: CASSPGQGSNQPQHF
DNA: TGCGCCAGCAGCCCCGGACAGGGGAGCAATCAGCCCCAGCATTTT

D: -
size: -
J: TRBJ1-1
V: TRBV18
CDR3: CASSPRRVVNVAFF
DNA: TGTGCCAGCTCACCCCGGAGGGTCGTAAATGTAGCTTTCTTT

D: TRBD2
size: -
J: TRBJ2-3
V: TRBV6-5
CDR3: CASSLLAGTGNTQYF
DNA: TGTGCCAGCAGTTTATTAGCGGGAACGGGTAATACGCAGTATTTT

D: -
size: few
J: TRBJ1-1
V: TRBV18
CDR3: CASSPFSGYDTEAFF
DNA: TGTGCCAGCTCACCATTCTCAGGTTATGACACTGAAGCTTTCTTT

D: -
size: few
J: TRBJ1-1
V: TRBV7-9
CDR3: CASSFGRLPEAFF
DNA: TGTGCCAGCAGCTTCGGGCGACTGCCTGAAGCTTTCTTT

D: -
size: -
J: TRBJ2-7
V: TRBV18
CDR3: CASSNDRLTYEQYF
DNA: TGTGCCAGCTCCAACGACAGGCTGACCTACGAGCAGTACTTC

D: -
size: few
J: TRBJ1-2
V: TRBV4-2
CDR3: CASSQDSYGYTF
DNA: TGTGCCAGCAGCCAGGACAGCTATGGCTACACCTTC

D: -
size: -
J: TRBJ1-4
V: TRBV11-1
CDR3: CASSLRTPATNEKLFF
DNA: TGTGCCAGCAGCTTAAGGACACCCGCAACTAATGAAAAACTGTTTTTT

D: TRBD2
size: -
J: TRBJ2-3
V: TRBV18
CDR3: CASSPGLAGIHTDTQYF
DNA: TGTGCCAGCTCACCGGGGCTAGCGGGGATTCACACAGATACGCAGTATTTT

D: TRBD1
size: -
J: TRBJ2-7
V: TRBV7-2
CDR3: CASSFGTGRSYEQYF
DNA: TGTGCCAGCAGCTTCGGGACAGGGAGAAGTTACGAGCAGTACTTC

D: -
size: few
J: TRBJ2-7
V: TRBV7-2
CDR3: CASSYITYEQYF
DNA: TGTGCCAGCAGCTATATTACCTACGAGCAGTACTTC

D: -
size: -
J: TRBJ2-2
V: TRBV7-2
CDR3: CASSLLNTGELFF
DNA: TGTGCCAGCAGCTTATTAAACACCGGGGAGCTGTTTTTT

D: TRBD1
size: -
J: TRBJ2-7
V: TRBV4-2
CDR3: CASSQDQQGVSEQYF
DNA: TGTGCCAGCAGCCAAGATCAACAGGGGGTTTCCGAGCAGTACTTC

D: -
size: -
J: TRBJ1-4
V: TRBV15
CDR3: CATSLHNEKLFF
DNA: TGTGCCACCAGCTTACATAATGAAAAACTGTTTTTT

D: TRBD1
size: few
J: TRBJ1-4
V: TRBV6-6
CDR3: CASSGGTGIEKLFF
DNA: TGTGCCAGCAGTGGCGGGACAGGGATAGAAAAACTGTTTTTT

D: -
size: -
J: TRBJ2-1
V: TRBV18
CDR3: CASSPTVSYNEQFF
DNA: TGTGCCAGCTCACCGACCGTCTCCTACAATGAGCAGTTCTTC

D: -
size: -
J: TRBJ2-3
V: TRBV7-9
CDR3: CASTSQSARDTQYF
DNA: TGTGCCAGCACCTCCCAGTCGGCTAGAGATACGCAGTATTTT

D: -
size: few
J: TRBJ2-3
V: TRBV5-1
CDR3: CASSLGTYTDTQYF
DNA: TGCGCCAGCAGCTTGGGGACCTACACAGATACGCAGTATTTT

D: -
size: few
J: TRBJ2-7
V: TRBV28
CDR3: CASREQGGDEQYF
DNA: TGTGCCAGCAGGGAGCAGGGGGGGGACGAGCAGTACTTC

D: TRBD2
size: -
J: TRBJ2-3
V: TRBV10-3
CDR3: CAIKGTISPDTQYF
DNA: TGTGCCATCAAGGGGACTATCTCTCCAGATACGCAGTATTTT

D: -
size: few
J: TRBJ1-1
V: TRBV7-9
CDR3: CASSLVMDTEAFF
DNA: TGTGCCAGCAGCTTAGTGATGGACACTGAAGCTTTCTTT

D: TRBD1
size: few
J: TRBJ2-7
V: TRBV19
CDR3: CASSKKGQGIEQYF
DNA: TGTGCCAGTAGCAAAAAGGGACAGGGTATCGAGCAGTACTTC

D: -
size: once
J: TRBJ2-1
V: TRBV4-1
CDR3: CASSPWGSSYNEQFF
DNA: TGCGCCAGCAGCCCGTGGGGGAGCTCCTACAATGAGCAGTTCTTC

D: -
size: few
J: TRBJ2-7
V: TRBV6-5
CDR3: CASSGVYYEQYF
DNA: TGTGCCAGCAGTGGAGTTTACTACGAGCAGTACTTC

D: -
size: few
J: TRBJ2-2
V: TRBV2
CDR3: CASSRPTGELFF
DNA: TGTGCCAGCAGTCGACCCACCGGGGAGCTGTTTTTT

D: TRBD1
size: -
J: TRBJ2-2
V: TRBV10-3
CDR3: CAISGTGGTGELFF
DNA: TGTGCCATTTCCGGGACAGGCGGCACCGGGGAGCTGTTTTTT

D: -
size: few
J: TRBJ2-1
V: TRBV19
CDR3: CASSILWEWGYNEQFF
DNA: TGTGCCAGTAGTATATTGTGGGAGTGGGGGTACAATGAGCAGTTCTTC

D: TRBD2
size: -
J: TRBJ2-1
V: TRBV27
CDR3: CASSKGLAGGSSSYNEQFF
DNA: TGTGCCAGCAGTAAAGGGCTAGCGGGGGGGTCAAGCTCCTACAATGAGCAGTTCTTC

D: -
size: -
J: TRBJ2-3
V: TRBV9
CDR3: CASSVATHRGYMSTDTQYF
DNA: TGTGCCAGCAGCGTAGCGACCCACCGGGGTTATATGAGCACAGATACGCAGTATTTT

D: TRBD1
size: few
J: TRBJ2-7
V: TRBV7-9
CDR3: CASSLAGDSYEQYF
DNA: TGTGCCAGCAGCTTAGCTGGGGACAGCTACGAGCAGTACTTC

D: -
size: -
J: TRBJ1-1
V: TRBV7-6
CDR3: CASSFNSRNTEAFF
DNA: TGTGCCAGCAGCTTTAATTCTAGGAACACTGAAGCTTTCTTT

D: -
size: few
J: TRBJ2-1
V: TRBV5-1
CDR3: CASSPGARRGLNEQFF
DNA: TGCGCCAGCAGCCCAGGTGCGAGAAGGGGACTCAATGAGCAGTTCTTC

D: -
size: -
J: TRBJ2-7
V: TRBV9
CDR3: CASSVAESCVWVSYEQYF
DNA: TGTGCCAGCAGCGTAGCGGAATCTTGCGTATGGGTCTCCTACGAGCAGTACTTC

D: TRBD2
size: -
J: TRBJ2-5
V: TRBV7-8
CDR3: CASSVKLADPRETQYF
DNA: TGTGCCAGCAGCGTCAAACTAGCGGACCCCAGAGAGACCCAGTACTTC

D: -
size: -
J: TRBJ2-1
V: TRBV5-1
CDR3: CASSLGGSSYNEQFF
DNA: TGCGCCAGCAGCTTGGGTGGGAGCTCCTACAATGAGCAGTTCTTC